This T cell receptor (beta chain) was obtained from a study of blood T cell repertoires in COVID-19. Study information: COVID-19 samples collected from the United States, Italy and Spain covered acute and convalescent phases. PBMCs, B-cell-depleted T cells, or T cells were the source of the cDNA or gDNA that made up the material.

Clones were read by immunoSEQ multiplex PCR, and TCRdb kept only the in-frame ones, dropping some. The table shows fewer than 200,000 clones, with around 81% occurring only once. The trim removed 5 bases at V and 3 bases at J, leaving 11 bases unmatched. This CDR3 spans 16 amino acids. CDR1 and CDR2 (germline): SGHTA, FQGNSA. This clone has ten or more counts. Seattle's cohort entered during active infection and was followed longitudinally. This sequence was found in a woman aged 80 or over with COVID-19, enrolled during active disease. The J gene is TRBJ2-7, the V gene TRBV7-2, with 9 bases matching TRBD2. What was sequenced was peripheral blood. The CDR3 sequence is CASSHRRGGPNYEQYF. The CDR3 region has the DNA TGTGCCAGCAGCCATCGGCGGGGGGGGCCTAACTACGAGCAGTACTTC.